One sample yielded the 32 T cell receptor beta chains listed below, sequenced in a study of blood T cells in healthy people across ages. A second PCR of roughly 6 to 12 cycles used a sample-barcoded 5' primer and a J-beta primer mix. TCRdb re-analysed the 5' RACE reads in MiXCR, keeping a single row per CDR3 protein. The profile covers 850,000 or so distinct CDR3 sequences, with under 35% appearing a single time and roughly 17% taken by the ten largest. Source material: blood. These TCRs come from a woman of 80 years or more in good health.

This clonotype has a handful of counts. The genes are TRBV5-6 and TRBJ1-2; 8 bases align to TRBD1. The CDR3 length is 14 residues. Trimming at V came to 3 bases and at J to 5 bases, leaving 6 bases not matched to a gene. CDR1 is SGHDT and CDR2 is YYEEEE in the germline V gene. As DNA, the CDR3 is TGTGCCAGCAGCTGGGGGACAGGAGCTTATGGCTACACCTTC. It is translated as CASSWGTGAYGYTF.

Ten or more counts support this clonotype. The chain is built from TRBV7-2 and TRBJ2-5; TRBD2 matches at 7 bases. The V segment lost 6 bases and the J segment 5 bases; nucleotides outside the gene matches: 6. This CDR3 is built from 13 residues. CDR1 is SGHTA, CDR2 FQGNSA, per germline. CDR3 DNA sequence: TGTGCCAGCAGAGCCACTAGCGTCGAGACCCAGTACTTC. It translates to CASRATSVETQYF.

This clonotype was seen more than once but under ten times. The chain joins TRBV6-1 to TRBJ1-1; D gene ambiguous. The V gene lost 6 bases and the J gene lost 2 bases, with 10 bases spanning the gap. CDR3 size: 13 residues. Germline CDR1 MNHNS, CDR2 SASEGT. The CDR3 DNA reads TGTGCCAGCAGGTTCAGCCTAAACACTGAAGCTTTCTTT. It translates to CASRFSLNTEAFF.

This chain connects TRBV12-3 or TRBV12-4 to TRBJ2-7; D is perhaps TRBD1 or TRBD2 (5 bases each). V shed 5 bases and J shed 4 bases, with 15 bases lying between them. There are 14 residues in the CDR3. The CDR3 sequence is CASSPGTRIYEQYF. The CDR3 coding sequence is TGTGCCAGCAGTCCAGGGACCCGTATTTACGAGCAGTACTTC.

The chain joins TRBV12-3 or TRBV12-4 to TRBJ2-1; D unresolved. Trimming shortened V by 5 bases and J by 3 bases, and 20 bases separated the two germline ends. The CDR3 contains 17 residues. CDR3 DNA sequence: TGTGCCAGCAGTCAGACGACTTTAACCCAGCACTACAATGAGCAGTTCTTC. Protein sequence: CASSQTTLTQHYNEQFF.

There are a few counts of this clonotype. The gene calls are TRBV7-9 and TRBJ2-1; D may be TRBD2 (6 bases). The closer fit of TRBJ2-7 to the DNA end suggests the J call may be wrong. The CDR3 spans 15 residues. Germline CDR1 is SEHNR and CDR2 is FQNEAQ (reference sequence). CDR3 sequence: CASSLRDGSYNEQYF. The CDR3, as DNA: TGTGCCAGCAGCTTGCGGGACGGCTCCTACAATGAGCAGTACTTC.

In its sample, this clonotype was seen a few times. This chain links TRBV29-1 with TRBJ1-1; D remains ambiguous. V lost 3 bases to trimming and J lost 1 base, with 9 bases between them. This CDR3 comprises 13 residues. The germline CDR1 and CDR2 sequences are SQVTM and ANQGSEA. CDR3 bases: TGCAGCGTTGATGGTCAGCCGAACACTGAAGCTTTCTTT. It specifies CSVDGQPNTEAFF.

This clonotype was detected only once. This may be a read error, as it is one base from a much larger clone. The J gene is TRBJ2-3, the V gene TRBV30; D remains unclear. Germline loops: CDR1 GTSNPN, CDR2 SVGIG (reference sequence). The CDR3 is 12 amino acids. V gave up 4 bases and J gave up 8 bases, with 13 bases separating them. The CDR3 loop reads CAWMPRLSTQYF. The DNA for the CDR3 is TGTGCCTGGATGCCGCGCTTATCTACGCAGTATTTT.

V and J are TRBV30 and TRBJ2-5; TRBD2 matches at 7 bases. This CDR3 contains 15 residues. Per germline, CDR1 GTSNPN and CDR2 SVGIG (reference sequence). V lost 8 bases, J lost 1 base, and 13 bases stayed unmatched. CDR3 in amino acids: CATKVGRVIQETQYF. Written as DNA, the CDR3 is TGTGCCACCAAGGTGGGGAGGGTCATCCAAGAGACCCAGTACTTC.

In its sample, this clonotype was seen many times. The rearrangement links TRBV28 to TRBJ2-3; D gene uncertain. Trimming removed 6 bases at V and 0 bases at J, with 13 bases between. Germline CDR1 and CDR2: MDHEN and SYDVKM. CDR3 length: 15 amino acids. In nucleotides, the CDR3 is TGTGCCAGCAGCACTCGATGGGGAAGCACAGATACGCAGTATTTT. Protein sequence: CASSTRWGSTDTQYF.

This clonotype was counted only a few times. This sequence may be a read error, since a much larger clone differs from it by one base. The genes are TRBV20-1 and TRBJ2-5, with 9 positions matching TRBD1. The junction had 16 bases not matched to a gene; V was cut back by 3 bases and J by 11 bases. CDR3 length equals 15 residues. Germline V lookup: CDR1 DFQATT, CDR2 SNEGSKA (reference sequence). This CDR3 reads CSARNRGRRVDEQYF. For the CDR3, the DNA is TGCAGTGCTAGGAACAGGGGGCGCAGGGTCGATGAGCAGTACTTC.

This clonotype was detected ten times or more. The rearrangement uses TRBV11-2 and TRBJ2-1, with D uncertain. This CDR3 has 13 amino acids. Trimming cost V 5 bases and J 3 bases, with 8 bases left between them. Germline V gene sequence: CDR1 SGHAT, CDR2 FQNNGV. This CDR3 is CASSQADYNEQFF. In DNA, the CDR3 is TGTGCCAGCAGCCAGGCGGACTACAATGAGCAGTTCTTC.

The chain joins TRBV10-3 to TRBJ2-3; 10 bases align to TRBD1. The germline V gene encodes CDR1 ENHRY and CDR2 SYGVKD. This CDR3 spans 15 amino acids. Unmatched junction bases numbered 10, after V lost 7 bases and J lost 6 bases. The CDR3 is CAINTGQGTVDTQYF. The CDR3 DNA reads TGTGCCATCAATACGGGACAGGGGACTGTCGATACGCAGTATTTT.

In this sample, this clonotype turned up a few times. V and J are TRBV12-3 or TRBV12-4 and TRBJ2-7, with TRBD1 matching 7 bases. The CDR3 contains 14 residues. Trimming cost V 1 base and J 7 bases; bases outside gene matches: 7. The CDR3 sequence: CASSLVQGYNEQYF. Here the CDR3 DNA reads TGTGCCAGCAGTTTAGTACAGGGGTACAATGAGCAGTACTTC.

About this clonotype: A much larger clone lies a single base off, so this may be a read error. This sequence joins TRBV20-1 and TRBJ2-5; D is possibly TRBD1 (6 bases). In germline, CDR1 is DFQATT, CDR2 SNEGSKA (reference sequence). The CDR3 consists of 15 residues. The CDR3 region has the DNA TGCAGTGCTAGGCCCCGGAACAGGGTGCCAGAGACCCGGTACTTC. As protein: CSARPRNRVPETRYF.

This clonotype has just a few counts. The chain uses TRBV18 and TRBJ2-1; D uncertain. This CDR3 is built from 13 residues. Trimming pared 1 base from V and 13 bases from J, leaving 14 bases between. The germline CDR1 and CDR2 sequences are KGHSH and LQKENI. CDR3 bases: TGTGCCAGCTCACCACGTAGGCCGGAAGGACAGTTCTTC. It translates to CASSPRRPEGQFF. The full variable domain, rest sourced from reference TRBV18 and TRBJ2-1, is NAGVMQNPRHLVRRRGQEARLRCSPMKGHSHVYWYRQLPEEGLKFMVYLQKENIIDESGMPKERFSAEFPKEGPSILRIQQVVRGDSAAYFCASSPRRPEGQFFGPGTRLTVL.

This clonotype was seen repeatedly, ten times or more. The chain recombines TRBV7-2 with TRBJ2-3; D possibly corresponds to TRBD2 (7 bases). The CDR3 is made up of 16 amino acids. Germline CDR1 reads SGHTA; CDR2 reads FQGNSA. V gave up 1 base and J gave up 6 bases, with 17 bases separating them. The CDR3: CASSLGGGLYSDTQYF. In nucleotides, the CDR3 is TGTGCCAGCAGCTTAGGGGGGGGGCTTTACTCCGATACGCAGTATTTT. Full variable domain (outside the CDR3, taken from reference TRBV7-2 and TRBJ2-3): GAGVSQSPSNKVTEKGKDVELRCDPISGHTALYWYRQSLGQGLEFLIYFQGNSAPDKSGLPSDRFSAERTGGSVSTLTIQRTQQEDSAVYLCASSLGGGLYSDTQYFGPGTRLTVL.

CDR3 sequence: CASSPGGSLSANIQYF. CDR3 DNA: TGTGCCAGCAGTCCAGGTGGCAGTCTATCCGCGAACATTCAGTACTTC. This sequence joins TRBV12-3 or TRBV12-4 and TRBJ2-4, with D unresolved. The CDR3 is 16 amino acids. Between the trimmed V and J ends, which lost 5 bases and 7 bases, there was a span of 21 bases.

The sample holds many counts of this clonotype. The rearrangement joins TRBV6-5 to TRBJ2-5; no definite D call. V was pared by 6 bases and J by 4 bases, with 9 bases between. This CDR3 is built from 12 residues. CDR1 and CDR2 from the germline V gene are MNHEY and SVGAGI. The CDR3 DNA reads as TGTGCCAGCAGCGATCAGCGAGAGACCCAGTACTTC. Protein sequence: CASSDQRETQYF.

A remark on this clonotype: A much larger clonotype is one base distant, so this may be a read error. The V and J genes are TRBV5-1 and TRBJ2-1; 7 positions match TRBD1. The junction had 12 bases not matched to a gene; V was cut back by 3 bases and J by 3 bases. CDR3 length: 17 amino acids. CDR1 and CDR2 (germline): SGHRS, YFSETQ. The CDR3 bases are TGCGCCAGCAGCTCCTCGGACAGGTGGGATCTCTACAATGAGCAGTTCTTC. Its protein is CASSSSDRWDLYNEQFF.

Ten or more counts support this clonotype. The chain recombines TRBV20-1 with TRBJ2-7; the D gene is possibly TRBD1 (6 bases). The germline V gene has CDR1 DFQATT and CDR2 SNEGSKA (reference sequence). V was cut by 6 bases and J by 0 bases, with 9 bases left in between. The CDR3 is 12 residues long. The CDR3 region has the DNA TGCAGTGCATCGGACAGCTCCTACGAGCAGTACTTC. This sequence encodes CSASDSSYEQYF.

The table lists this clonotype with many counts. This chain joins TRBV4-2 and TRBJ2-7, with D unresolved. This CDR3 has 14 amino acids. Germline CDR1 and CDR2: LGHNA and YNFKEQ. V was trimmed by 1 base and J by 3 bases, leaving 10 bases between them. The CDR3 DNA reads TGTGCCAGCAGCCAAGGGCAGAGAGACTACGAGCAGTACTTC. This codes for CASSQGQRDYEQYF.

In its sample, this clonotype was seen a few times. The chain uses TRBV18 and TRBJ2-1; D could derive from TRBD1 or TRBD2 (6 bases each). Deletions cut 0 bases from V and 8 bases from J, with 20 bases between. CDR3 size: 17 residues. Germline assignment: CDR1 KGHSH and CDR2 LQKENI. The CDR3 coding sequence is TGTGCCAGCTCACCACCAAGGGGGGAAGGGCCTAATCATGAGCAGTTCTTC. Translation gives CASSPPRGEGPNHEQFF.

The sample holds many counts of this clonotype. This chain links TRBV6-8 with TRBJ2-7, with D unclear. Trimming cost V 2 bases and J 4 bases, with 9 bases left between them. The CDR3 is 13 residues long. Germline V gene lookup returns CDR1 MNHGY and CDR2 SAAAGT. CDR3 loop: CASSYACVYEQYF. In nucleotides, the CDR3 is TGTGCCAGCAGTTACGCTTGTGTGTACGAGCAGTACTTC.

The J gene is TRBJ1-2, the V gene TRBV7-2; D remains unclear. Germline-derived CDR1 and CDR2 are SGHTA and FQGNSA. The V end lost 4 bases, the J end lost 3 bases, and 12 bases lay between the germline ends. This CDR3 is 14 amino acids long. The CDR3 here is CASSSPSGDYGYTF. In DNA, the CDR3 is TGTGCCAGCAGCTCCCCCAGCGGAGACTATGGCTACACCTTC.

This CDR3 is CASSYRGLSNQPQHF. The CDR3 nucleotides read TGTGCCAGCAGTTACAGGGGCCTTAGCAATCAGCCCCAGCATTTT. The genes are TRBV27 and TRBJ1-5, with TRBD1 identical over 7 bases. This CDR3 has 15 residues. The junction had 3 bases not matched to a gene; V was cut back by 4 bases and J by 0 bases. The germline CDR1 and CDR2 sequences are MNHEY and SMNVEV (reference sequence).

There are many counts of this clonotype. The chain's CDR3 is CSASGQGNIQETQYF. The CDR3 bases are TGCAGTGCTAGCGGGCAGGGGAATATCCAAGAGACCCAGTACTTC. The chain is built from TRBV20-1 and TRBJ2-5; a weak D match, TRBD1 (6 bases). Germline CDR1 reads DFQATT; CDR2 reads SNEGSKA (reference sequence). There are 15 residues in the CDR3. V was shortened by 3 bases and J by 1 base, with 15 bases between the two germline ends.

The chain carries TRBV6-6 and TRBJ1-6; 7 bases map to TRBD1. Looked up from germline, CDR1 is MNHNY and CDR2 is SVGAGI (reference sequence). This CDR3 region has 14 residues. V lost 8 bases to trimming and J lost 7 bases; unmatched junction nucleotides: 8. CDR3 sequence reads: CASSRDSLNSPLHF. CDR3 DNA sequence: TGTGCCAGCTCCCGGGACAGCCTAAATTCACCCCTCCACTTT.

This clonotype has a count of ten or more. V usage is TRBV29-1 and J usage is TRBJ2-1; D not resolved. Germline assignment: CDR1 SQVTM and CDR2 ANQGSEA. The CDR3 runs 11 residues. The V and J ends lost 7 bases and 6 bases respectively, with 10 bases between them. For the CDR3, the DNA is TGCAGCGGTCTCTTGGCCAATGAGCAGTTCTTC. Its translation is CSGLLANEQFF.

This clonotype was counted only a few times. V and J are TRBV12-3 or TRBV12-4 and TRBJ1-5; perhaps TRBD1 as D (5 bases). The CDR3 extends over 15 amino acids. Between the trimmed V and J ends, which lost 5 bases and 2 bases, there was a span of 13 bases. The CDR3 protein is CASSPNLQGNQPQHF. The CDR3 DNA reads as TGTGCCAGCAGTCCCAACCTACAGGGCAATCAGCCCCAGCATTTT.

This clonotype was recorded a few times. The V call is TRBV27, the J call TRBJ2-2, with 8 bases lining up with TRBD1. The V segment lost 6 bases and the J segment 1 base; nucleotides outside the gene matches: 10. CDR3 length: 17 residues. The V gene's germline CDR1 is MNHEY and CDR2 SMNVEV (reference sequence). For the CDR3, the DNA is TGTGCCAGCAGCTTAGGGCCGGGACAGGTGAACACCGGGGAGCTGTTTTTT. Its translation: CASSLGPGQVNTGELFF.

This clonotype showed up many times. The CDR3 spells CASRGQSSTDTQYF. The DNA for the CDR3 is TGCGCCAGCAGGGGACAGTCTAGCACAGATACGCAGTATTTT. This rearrangement joins TRBV5-1 to TRBJ2-3; 7 bases map to TRBD1. Germline V gene sequence: CDR1 SGHRS, CDR2 YFSETQ. J was trimmed by 0 bases and V by 5 bases; bases with no gene match: 3. The CDR3 length is 14 residues.